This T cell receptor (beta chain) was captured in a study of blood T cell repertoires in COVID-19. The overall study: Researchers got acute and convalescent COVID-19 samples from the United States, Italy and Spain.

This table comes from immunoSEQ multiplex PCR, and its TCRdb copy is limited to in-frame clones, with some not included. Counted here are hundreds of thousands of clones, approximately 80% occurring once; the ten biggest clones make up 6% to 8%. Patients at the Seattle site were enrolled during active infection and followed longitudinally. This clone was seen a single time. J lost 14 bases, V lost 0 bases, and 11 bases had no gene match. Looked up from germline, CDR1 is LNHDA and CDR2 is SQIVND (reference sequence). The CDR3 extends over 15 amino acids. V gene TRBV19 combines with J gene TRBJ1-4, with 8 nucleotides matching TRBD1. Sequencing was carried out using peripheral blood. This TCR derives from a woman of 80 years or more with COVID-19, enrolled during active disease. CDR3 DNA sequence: TGTGCCAGTAGTATAGATGGGACAGGCCCGATTATGCTGTTTTTT. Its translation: CASSIDGTGPIMLFF. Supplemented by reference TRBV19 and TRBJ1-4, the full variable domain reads DGGITQSPKYLFRKEGQNVTLSCEQNLNHDAMYWYRQDPGQGLRLIYYSQIVNDFQKGDIAEGYSVSREKKESFPLTVTSAQKNPTAFYLCASSIDGTGPIMLFFGSGTQLSVL.